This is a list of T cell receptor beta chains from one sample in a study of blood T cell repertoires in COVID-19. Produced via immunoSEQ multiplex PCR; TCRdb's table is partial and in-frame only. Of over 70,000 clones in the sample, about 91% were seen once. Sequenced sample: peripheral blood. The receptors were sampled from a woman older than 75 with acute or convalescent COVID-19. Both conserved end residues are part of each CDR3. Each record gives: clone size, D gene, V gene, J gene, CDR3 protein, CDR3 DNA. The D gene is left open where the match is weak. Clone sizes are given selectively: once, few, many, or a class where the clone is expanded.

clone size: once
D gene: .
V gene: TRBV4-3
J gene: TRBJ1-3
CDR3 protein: CASSQDVRPGNTIYF
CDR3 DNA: TGCGCCAGCAGCCAAGATGTGCGTCCTGGAAACACCATATATTTT

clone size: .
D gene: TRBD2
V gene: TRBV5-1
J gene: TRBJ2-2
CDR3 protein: CASSLRTSGGGELFF
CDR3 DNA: TGCGCCAGCAGCCTTCGGACTAGCGGGGGCGGGGAGCTGTTTTTT

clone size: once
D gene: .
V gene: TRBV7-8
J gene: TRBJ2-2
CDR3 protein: CASSPGAGELFF
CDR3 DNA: TGTGCCAGCAGCCCAGGTGCCGGGGAGCTGTTTTTT

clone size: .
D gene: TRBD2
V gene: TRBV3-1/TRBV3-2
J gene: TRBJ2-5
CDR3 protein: CASSQDTSGGQETQYF
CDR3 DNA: TGTGCCAGCAGCCAAGATACTAGCGGGGGCCAAGAGACCCAGTACTTC

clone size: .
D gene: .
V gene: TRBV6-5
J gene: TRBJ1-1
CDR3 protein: CASRTGDTEAFF
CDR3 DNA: TGTGCCAGCAGAACGGGGGACACTGAAGCTTTCTTT

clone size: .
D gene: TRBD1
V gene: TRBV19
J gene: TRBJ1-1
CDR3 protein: CASSPGTGFVAEAFF
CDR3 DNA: TGTGCCAGTAGTCCCGGGACAGGGTTTGTCGCTGAAGCTTTCTTT

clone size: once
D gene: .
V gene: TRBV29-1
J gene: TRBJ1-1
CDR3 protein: CSVDLTGGTEAFF
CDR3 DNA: TGCAGCGTTGACCTCACCGGTGGCACTGAAGCTTTCTTT

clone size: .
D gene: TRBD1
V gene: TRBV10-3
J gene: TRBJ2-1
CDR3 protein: CAISVRQGYNEQFF
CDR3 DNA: TGTGCCATCAGTGTACGACAGGGTTACAATGAGCAGTTCTTC

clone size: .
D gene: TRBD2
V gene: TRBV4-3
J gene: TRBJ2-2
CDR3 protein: CASSQGLAGPTGELFF
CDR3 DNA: TGCGCCAGCAGCCAGGGACTAGCGGGGCCGACCGGGGAGCTGTTTTTT

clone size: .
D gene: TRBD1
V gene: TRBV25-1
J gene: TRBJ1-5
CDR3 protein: CASSPPGQGKPQHF
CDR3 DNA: TGTGCCAGCAGTCCACCGGGACAGGGGAAACCCCAGCATTTT

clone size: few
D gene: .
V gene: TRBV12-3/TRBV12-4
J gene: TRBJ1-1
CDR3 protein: CASRRWLNTEAFF
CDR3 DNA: TGTGCCAGCAGGCGGTGGCTGAACACTGAAGCTTTCTTT

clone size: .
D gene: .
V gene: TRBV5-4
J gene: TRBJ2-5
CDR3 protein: CASSSPQGAGFETQYF
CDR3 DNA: TGTGCCAGCAGCTCCCCTCAGGGAGCGGGTTTTGAGACCCAGTACTTC

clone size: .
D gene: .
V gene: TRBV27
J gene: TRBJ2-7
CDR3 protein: CASSFGTETYEQYF
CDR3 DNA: TGTGCCAGCAGTTTTGGAACAGAGACCTACGAGCAGTACTTC

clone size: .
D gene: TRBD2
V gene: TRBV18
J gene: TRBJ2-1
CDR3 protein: CASSPPTSAYNEQFF
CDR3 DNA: TGTGCCAGCTCACCGCCGACTAGCGCCTACAATGAGCAGTTCTTC

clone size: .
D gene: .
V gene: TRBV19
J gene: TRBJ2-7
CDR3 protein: CASSRRRDNYEQYF
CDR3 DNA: TGTGCCAGTAGTAGACGCCGGGACAATTACGAGCAGTACTTC

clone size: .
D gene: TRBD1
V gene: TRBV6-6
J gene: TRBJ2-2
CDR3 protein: CASSSGGNTGELFF
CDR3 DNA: TGTGCCAGCAGTTCAGGGGGGAACACCGGGGAGCTGTTTTTT

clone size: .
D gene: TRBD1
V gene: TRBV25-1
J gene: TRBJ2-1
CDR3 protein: CASSELDRGGGNEQFF
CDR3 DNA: TGTGCCAGCAGTGAACTGGACAGGGGAGGTGGCAATGAGCAGTTCTTC

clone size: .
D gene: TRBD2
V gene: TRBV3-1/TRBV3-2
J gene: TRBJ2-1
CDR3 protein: CASSPGGLAGPNEQFF
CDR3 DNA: TGTGCCAGCAGCCCCGGCGGGCTAGCGGGCCCAAATGAGCAGTTCTTC

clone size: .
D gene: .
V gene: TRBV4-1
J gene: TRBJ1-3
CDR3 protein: CASSQASSGNTIYF
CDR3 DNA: TGCGCCAGCAGCCAAGCCTCCTCTGGAAACACCATATATTTT

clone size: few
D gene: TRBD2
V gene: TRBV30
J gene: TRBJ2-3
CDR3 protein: CASETSGVDTQYF
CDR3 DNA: TGTGCCTCTGAGACTAGCGGGGTAGATACGCAGTATTTT

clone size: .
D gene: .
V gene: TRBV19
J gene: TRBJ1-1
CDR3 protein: CASSRSSVNTEAFF
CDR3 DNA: TGTGCCAGTAGTAGGTCATCAGTGAACACTGAAGCTTTCTTT

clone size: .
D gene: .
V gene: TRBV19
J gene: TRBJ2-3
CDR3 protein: CASRRTGLSLTDTQYF
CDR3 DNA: TGTGCCAGTAGAAGAACAGGGTTAAGTTTAACAGATACGCAGTATTTT

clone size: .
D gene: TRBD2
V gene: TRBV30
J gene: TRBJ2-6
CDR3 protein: CAWRLAGFSGANVLTF
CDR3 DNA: TGTGCCTGGAGGCTAGCGGGATTCTCTGGGGCCAACGTCCTGACTTTC

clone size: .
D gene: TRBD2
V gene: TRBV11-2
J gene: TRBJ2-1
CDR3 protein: CASSLSAGTSGRHEQFF
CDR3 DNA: TGTGCCAGCAGCTTATCCGCCGGGACTAGCGGGAGGCATGAGCAGTTCTTC

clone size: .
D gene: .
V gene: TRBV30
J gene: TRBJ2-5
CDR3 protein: CAWSVPRFSAPERETQYF
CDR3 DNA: TGTGCCTGGAGTGTACCGAGATTCTCGGCGCCTGAGAGGGAGACCCAGTACTTC

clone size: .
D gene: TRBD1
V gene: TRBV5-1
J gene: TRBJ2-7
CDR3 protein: CASSPSGQGAHEQYF
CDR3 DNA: TGCGCCAGCAGCCCCTCGGGACAGGGGGCCCACGAGCAGTACTTC

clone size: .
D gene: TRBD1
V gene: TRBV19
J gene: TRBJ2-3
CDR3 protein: CASSPRGTGGTDTQYF
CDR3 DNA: TGTGCCAGTAGTCCTAGAGGGACAGGGGGGACAGATACGCAGTATTTT

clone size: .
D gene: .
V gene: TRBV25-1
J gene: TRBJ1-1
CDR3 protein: CASSEAGRANTEAFF
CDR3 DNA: TGTGCCAGCAGTGAAGCGGGGAGGGCGAACACTGAAGCTTTCTTT

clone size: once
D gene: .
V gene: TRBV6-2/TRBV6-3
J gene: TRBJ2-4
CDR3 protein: CASSYSPGLEYF
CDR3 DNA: TGTGCCAGCAGTTACTCCCCCGGACTGGAGTACTTC

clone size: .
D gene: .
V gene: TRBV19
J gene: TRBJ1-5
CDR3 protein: CASSLSGGRFQPQHF
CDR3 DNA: TGTGCCAGTAGCTTATCGGGGGGGCGCTTTCAGCCCCAGCATTTT

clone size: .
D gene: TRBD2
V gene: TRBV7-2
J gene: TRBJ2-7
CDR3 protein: CASSYRTSGWEVYEQYF
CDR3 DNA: TGTGCCAGCAGCTACCGGACTAGCGGGTGGGAGGTCTACGAGCAGTACTTC

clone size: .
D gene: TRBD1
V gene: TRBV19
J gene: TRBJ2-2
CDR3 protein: CASSPAGQGVGELFF
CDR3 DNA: TGTGCCTCCTCACCCGCGGGACAGGGGGTCGGGGAGCTGTTTTTT

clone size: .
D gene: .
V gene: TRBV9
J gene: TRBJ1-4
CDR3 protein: CASSARHEGEKLFF
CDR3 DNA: TGTGCCAGCAGCGCGCGGCACGAAGGTGAAAAACTGTTTTTT

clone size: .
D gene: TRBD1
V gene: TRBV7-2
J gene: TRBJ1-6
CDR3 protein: CASSLTGQGYNSPLHF
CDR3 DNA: TGTGCCAGCAGCTTAACGGGACAGGGATATAATTCACCCCTCCACTTT

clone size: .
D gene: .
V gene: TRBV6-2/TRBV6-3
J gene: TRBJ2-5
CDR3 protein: CASSYSGGEETQYF
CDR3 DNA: TGTGCCAGCAGTTACTCTGGCGGGGAAGAGACCCAGTACTTC

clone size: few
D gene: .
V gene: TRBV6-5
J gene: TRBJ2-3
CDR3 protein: CASRQFTVTDTQYF
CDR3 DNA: TGTGCCAGCAGACAATTCACAGTCACAGATACGCAGTATTTT

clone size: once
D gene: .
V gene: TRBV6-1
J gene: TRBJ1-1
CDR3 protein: CASSEAGPLGNTEAFF
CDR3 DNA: TGTGCCAGCAGTGAAGCGGGGCCCCTGGGGAACACTGAAGCTTTCTTT

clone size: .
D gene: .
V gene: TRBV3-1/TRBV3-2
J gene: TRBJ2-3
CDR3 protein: CASRPGLPSTDTQYF
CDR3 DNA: TGTGCCAGCAGACCGGGACTTCCCAGCACAGATACGCAGTATTTT

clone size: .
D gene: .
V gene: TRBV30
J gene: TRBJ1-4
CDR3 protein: CAWSVGQLNEKLFF
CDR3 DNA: TGTGCCTGGAGTGTAGGACAGCTAAATGAAAAACTGTTTTTT

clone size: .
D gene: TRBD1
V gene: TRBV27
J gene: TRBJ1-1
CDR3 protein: CASSRGTGSNRISEAFF
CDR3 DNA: TGTGCCAGCAGCCGGGGGACAGGGAGTAATCGAATCTCTGAAGCTTTCTTT

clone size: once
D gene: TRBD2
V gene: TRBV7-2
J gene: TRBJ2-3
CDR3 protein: CASSSGGLTDTQYF
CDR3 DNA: TGTGCCAGCAGCTCGGGGGGATTGACAGATACGCAGTATTTT

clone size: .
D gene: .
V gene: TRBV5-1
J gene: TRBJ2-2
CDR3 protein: CASRLPLGPLGGELFF
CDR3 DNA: TGCGCCAGCAGACTACCATTGGGTCCTCTGGGCGGGGAGCTGTTTTTT

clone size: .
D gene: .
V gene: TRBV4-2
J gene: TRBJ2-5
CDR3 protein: CASSQSRAQETQYF
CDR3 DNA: TGTGCCAGCAGCCAATCGAGGGCCCAAGAGACCCAGTACTTC

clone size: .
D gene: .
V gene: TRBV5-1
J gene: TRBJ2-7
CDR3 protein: CASSLWTGESYEQYF
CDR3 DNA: TGCGCCAGCAGCTTGTGGACGGGAGAGTCCTACGAGCAGTACTTC

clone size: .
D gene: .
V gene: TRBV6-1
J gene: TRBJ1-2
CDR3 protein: CASSEAHQGHYGYTF
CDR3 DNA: TGTGCCAGCAGTGAAGCGCATCAGGGGCACTATGGCTACACCTTC

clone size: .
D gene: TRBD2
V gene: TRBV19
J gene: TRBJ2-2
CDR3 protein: CASSIRGGLNTGELFF
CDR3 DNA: TGTGCCAGTAGTATTCGGGGAGGGCTGAACACCGGGGAGCTGTTTTTT